These 16 T cell receptor beta chains originate from one sample sequenced in a study of regulatory T cells in long-lasting Graves disease. The time point: newly diagnosed GD, antithyroid drugs for less than 3 months. Extracted PBMC RNA gave rise to the TCR library. Assembly of TCR beta libraries relied on iRepertoire HTBI primers together with Arm-PCR of CDR3 regions. TCRdb used MiXCR to reprocess the multiplex PCR reads, holding one entry per CDR3 protein. The repertoire consists of about 540,000 distinct CDR3 sequences, with approximately 13% occurring once and the leading ten covering roughly a tenth. These same data were also listed under a study on T cells in Graves' hyperthyroidism and ophthalmopathy.

Here the sequenced sample was peripheral blood mononuclear cells (PBMCs), taken at new diagnosis, from a patient treated with antithyroid drugs. These TCRs come from a man aged 25 to 45 with Graves disease.

This clonotype was seen many times. The chain joins TRBV6-1 to TRBJ2-3; either TRBD1 or TRBD2 may fit D (5 bases each). Between the trimmed V and J ends, which lost 2 bases and 1 base, there was a span of 19 bases. Germline V CDR1 and CDR2: MNHNS, SASEGT. This CDR3 spans 18 amino acids. CDR3 region: CASSEWGTGNPRTDTQYF. CDR3 bases: TGTGCCAGCAGTGAATGGGGGACGGGCAACCCCCGCACAGATACGCAGTATTTT.

V and J are TRBV20-1 and TRBJ1-2, with TRBD1 as a possible D gene (5 bases). The length of the CDR3 is 13 residues. Germline values: CDR1 DFQATT, CDR2 SNEGSKA (reference sequence). V shed 6 bases and J shed 4 bases, with 15 bases lying between them. This CDR3 reads CSAMTQGGYGYTF. As DNA, the CDR3 is TGCAGTGCCATGACTCAGGGAGGCTATGGCTACACCTTC.

This clonotype was detected ten times or more. V usage is TRBV20-1 and J usage is TRBJ2-2; 9 nucleotides align to TRBD2. J lost 8 bases, V lost 1 base, and 2 bases had no gene match. Per the germline V gene, CDR1 is DFQATT and CDR2 is SNEGSKA (reference sequence). This CDR3 is built from 13 residues. The CDR3: CSARGTSAGELFF. Written as DNA, the CDR3 is TGCAGTGCTAGAGGGACTAGCGCTGGGGAGCTGTTTTTT.

This clonotype was found many times. This chain links TRBV27 with TRBJ1-2; 7 nucleotides agree with TRBD1. The germline CDR1 and CDR2 sequences are MNHEY and SMNVEV (reference sequence). The V gene end was trimmed by 6 bases and the J gene end by 4 bases; junction bases not matched to a gene: 8. The CDR3 consists of 14 residues. The CDR3 region has the DNA TGTGCCAGCAGAAGGGGGCTGGGGGGCTATGGCTACACCTTC. Residues: CASRRGLGGYGYTF.

This clonotype has at least ten counts. This chain uses TRBV12-3 or TRBV12-4 with TRBJ1-1; D remains unclear. The CDR3 sequence is 13 residues long. V was shortened by 2 bases and J by 11 bases, with 15 bases between the two germline ends. The CDR3 sequence is CASSLPRWGEAFF. CDR3 in DNA: TGTGCCAGCAGTTTACCGCGGTGGGGTGAGGCTTTCTTT.

This clonotype has a handful of counts. The CDR3: CASSIPGGNSYEQYF. The CDR3 DNA sequence: TGTGCCAGTAGTATTCCGGGCGGAAACTCCTACGAGCAGTACTTC. This rearrangement joins TRBV19 to TRBJ2-7, with unresolved D. Germline lookup yields CDR1 LNHDA and CDR2 SQIVND (reference sequence). The CDR3 totals 15 residues. Trimming shortened V by 3 bases and J by 0 bases, and 12 bases separated the two germline ends. The whole variable domain, filled in from reference TRBV19 and TRBJ2-7, reads DGGITQSPKYLFRKEGQNVTLSCEQNLNHDAMYWYRQDPGQGLRLIYYSQIVNDFQKGDIAEGYSVSREKKESFPLTVTSAQKNPTAFYLCASSIPGGNSYEQYFGPGTRLTVT.

This clonotype showed up many times. As DNA, the CDR3 is TGTGCCAGCAGCCAAGACCCTCAGTCTACAGATACGCAGTATTTT. The encoded protein is CASSQDPQSTDTQYF. The genes are TRBV3-1 and TRBJ2-3; D unclear. This CDR3 is 15 amino acids long. Germline assignment: CDR1 LGHDT and CDR2 YNNKEL (reference sequence). V was pared by 0 bases and J by 3 bases, with 10 bases between.

This clonotype was seen at least ten times. The rearrangement uses TRBV10-3 and TRBJ2-7; TRBD2 matches 7 bases. CDR3 size: 15 residues. J was trimmed by 2 bases and V by 10 bases; bases with no gene match: 14. The germline V gene has CDR1 ENHRY and CDR2 SYGVKD. The CDR3 nucleotides are TGTGCCACCGGCGGGGGAGGGACGGCAGCCTACGAGCAGTACTTC. Protein product: CATGGGGTAAYEQYF.

This clonotype was counted ten times or more. This chain connects TRBV24-1 to TRBJ2-7, with TRBD1 matching 9 bases. Looked up from germline, CDR1 is KGHDR and CDR2 is SFDVKD. With 6 bases clipped from V and 5 bases from J, the junction kept 7 bases outside the gene matches. The CDR3 spans 14 residues. The CDR3 here is CATSPRDREHEQYF. CDR3 nucleotide sequence: TGTGCCACCAGTCCCCGGGACAGGGAGCACGAGCAGTACTTC.

This clonotype was counted ten times or more. The chain has TRBV10-3 and TRBJ1-1; D uncertain. The V gene's germline CDR1 is ENHRY and CDR2 SYGVKD. The CDR3 sequence is 13 residues long. Trimming shortened V by 5 bases and J by 11 bases, and 18 bases separated the two germline ends. CDR3 residues: CAISPGSPQWAFF. The CDR3 nucleotides are TGTGCCATCAGTCCCGGGTCTCCCCAATGGGCTTTCTTT.

This clonotype appeared many times. V usage is TRBV19 and J usage is TRBJ1-5; D remains ambiguous. The germline V gene encodes CDR1 LNHDA and CDR2 SQIVND (reference sequence). Trimming removed 10 bases from V and 0 bases from J, with 19 bases in between. This CDR3 has 16 amino acids. This chain's CDR3 is CATGGRESNSNQPQHF. CDR3 sequence (DNA): TGTGCCACAGGTGGACGGGAAAGTAATAGCAATCAGCCCCAGCATTTT.

This clonotype was recorded at least ten times. The V gene is TRBV12-3 or TRBV12-4, the J gene TRBJ1-1; D is unresolved. The CDR3 runs 11 residues. Trimming took 7 bases from V and 11 from J, leaving 14 bases between them. The CDR3 sequence: CASTEGGNAFF. CDR3 DNA: TGTGCCAGCACCGAGGGAGGGAACGCTTTCTTT.

The chain has TRBV27 and TRBJ2-1; 8 bases fit TRBD1. V was pared by 5 bases and J by 4 bases, with 16 bases of the junction left unmatched. Germline CDR1 is MNHEY and CDR2 is SMNVEV (reference sequence). The length of the CDR3 is 18 residues. CDR3 amino acids: CASSPLIAAGTGYNEQFF. The CDR3 region has the DNA TGTGCCAGCAGTCCCTTAATAGCCGCTGGGACAGGTTACAATGAGCAGTTCTTC.

This clonotype was counted many times. This rearrangement joins TRBV3-1 to TRBJ2-5; D possibly corresponds to TRBD1 (6 bases). The CDR3 is 15 residues long. CDR1 LGHDT and CDR2 YNNKEL come from the germline V gene (reference sequence). Trimming took off 1 base at V and 1 base at J, with 10 bases between the two ends. The CDR3 DNA reads as TGTGCCAGCAGCCAAGTCGGACAGATCCAAGAGACCCAGTACTTC. Its translation: CASSQVGQIQETQYF.

CDR3 in DNA: TGTGCCAGCAGGGAGGACAGGGGCGGCTATGGCTACACCTTC. Amino acid sequence: CASREDRGGYGYTF. V gene TRBV6-1 combines with J gene TRBJ1-2; 9 bases are shared with TRBD1. The trim removed 6 bases at V and 4 bases at J, leaving 6 bases unmatched. Germline assignment: CDR1 MNHNS and CDR2 SASEGT. The CDR3 is 14 amino acids.

This clonotype was counted at least ten times. The chain links TRBV2 to TRBJ1-5, with D uncertain. The ends were cut back, 2 bases at V and 4 bases at J, with 9 bases in the middle. CDR1 SNHLY and CDR2 FYNNEI come from the germline V gene. The CDR3 is made up of 14 amino acids. CDR3 sequence (DNA): TGTGCCAGCAGTGAAACTACACAAAATCAGCCCCAGCATTTT. Protein sequence: CASSETTQNQPQHF.